A single sample gave rise to the 9 T cell receptor beta chains below, sequenced in a study of T cell changes during pregnancy in multiple sclerosis. Generated by immunoSEQ multiplex PCR, the TCRdb table keeps only in-frame clones and is missing some. This sample yields about 32,000 clones, of which over 85% are seen a single time; approximately 5% belongs to the top ten. Sequencing was performed on CD8+ T cells from peripheral blood mononuclear cells, taken in the first trimester of pregnancy. Source of these receptors: a female donor with multiple sclerosis, enrolled in a pregnancy study.

The chain joins TRBV6-6 to TRBJ2-5, with 7 bases lining up with TRBD2. The CDR3 contains 15 residues. V shed 6 bases, J shed 2 bases, and the junction held 9 bases outside the gene matches. Germline-derived CDR1 and CDR2 are MNHNY and SVGAGI (reference sequence). Written as DNA, the CDR3 is TGTGCCAGCAGCCCGACTAGCCCTTTACAAGAGACCCAGTACTTC. It codes for CASSPTSPLQETQYF.

The chain employs TRBV13 and TRBJ2-7; tentative D call: TRBD1 (5 bases). Germline CDR1 PRHDT, CDR2 FYEKMQ (reference sequence). The CDR3 length is 14 residues. Between the trimmed V and J ends, which lost 4 bases and 6 bases, there was a span of 16 bases. The CDR3 sequence: CASSSRVKSSEQYF. The CDR3 DNA reads TGTGCCAGCAGCTCCAGGGTGAAGAGCAGCGAGCAGTACTTC.

The chain employs TRBV29-1 and TRBJ1-2, with a weak D call TRBD1 (6 bases). In germline, CDR1 is SQVTM, CDR2 ANQGSEA. The CDR3 is made up of 15 amino acids. V was shortened by 1 base and J by 1 base, with 13 bases between the two germline ends. The CDR3 protein is CSVEGTGTINYGYTF. CDR3 coding DNA: TGCAGCGTTGAAGGCACAGGGACTATTAACTATGGCTACACCTTC.

The chain employs TRBV7-9 and TRBJ2-7, with D tentatively TRBD2 (7 bases). The length of the CDR3 is 12 residues. Germline V lookup: CDR1 SEHNR, CDR2 FQNEAQ (reference sequence). Between the trimmed V and J ends, which lost 5 bases and 6 bases, there was a span of 11 bases. CDR3 in DNA: TGTGCCAGCAGCGGGGGGGGGCTCGAGCAGTACTTC. Translated, it gives CASSGGGLEQYF.

The J gene is TRBJ2-2, the V gene TRBV7-8; a possible D gene is TRBD2 (5 bases). Deletions cut 3 bases from V and 7 bases from J, with 15 bases between. Germline CDR1 is SGHVS and CDR2 is FQNEAQ. This CDR3 is 15 amino acids long. The CDR3: CASSFSYGEGGELFF. As DNA, the CDR3 is TGTGCCAGCAGCTTCTCATACGGGGAAGGCGGGGAGCTGTTTTTT.

The V and J genes are TRBV4-1 and TRBJ2-7; D ambiguous. Germline CDR1 MGHRA, CDR2 YSYEKL. The germline V and J ends were trimmed by 3 bases and 1 base, with 10 bases remaining between them. The CDR3 spans 14 residues. Here the CDR3 DNA reads TGCGCCAGCAGCCAGGATGTGAGGTCCTACGAGCAGTACTTC. Its translation: CASSQDVRSYEQYF.

This chain joins TRBV13 and TRBJ2-3; maybe TRBD2 (6 bases). V was cut by 2 bases and J by 0 bases, with 12 bases left in between. Germline CDR1 and CDR2: PRHDT and FYEKMQ (reference sequence). CDR3 length: 16 residues. The CDR3 DNA sequence: TGTGCCAGCAGCTTACCCACTGGGGGGAGCACAGATACGCAGTATTTT. Residues: CASSLPTGGSTDTQYF. Together with reference TRBV13 and TRBJ2-3, the CDR3 gives the full variable domain: AAGVIQSPRHLIKEKRETATLKCYPIPRHDTVYWYQQGPGQDPQFLISFYEKMQSDKGSIPDRFSAQQFSDYHSELNMSSLELGDSALYFCASSLPTGGSTDTQYFGPGTRLTVL.

The V call is TRBV6-1, the J call TRBJ2-7, with 8 bases identical to TRBD1. The CDR3 length is 13 residues. Germline V lookup: CDR1 MNHNS, CDR2 SASEGT. V shed 6 bases and J 2 bases; nucleotides not matched to a gene: 3. The CDR3 sequence is CASRTGVTYEQYF. The CDR3 DNA reads TGTGCCAGCAGGACAGGGGTTACCTACGAGCAGTACTTC.

This clone was seen once. This chain joins TRBV5-5 and TRBJ2-7; 9 bases map to TRBD2. Per germline, CDR1 SGHKS and CDR2 YYEKEE (reference sequence). Trimming at V came to 0 bases and at J to 4 bases, leaving 14 bases not matched to a gene. The CDR3 runs 18 residues. This chain's CDR3 is CASSLEWVSGGSWYEQYF. CDR3 in DNA: TGTGCCAGCAGCTTGGAATGGGTTAGCGGGGGTTCATGGTACGAGCAGTACTTC.